Listed here is a single T cell receptor (beta chain). Its specificity is not known. This entry is derived from a study of OX40 agonist ivuxolimab in advanced cancers. Study-level information: Three patients got partial responses; one had hepatocellular carcinoma and two had cutaneous melanoma.

V was pared by 2 bases and J by 0 bases, with 10 bases between. CDR1 is MNHNS and CDR2 is SASEGT in the germline V gene. CDR3 length equals 15 residues. Profiled with immunoSEQ multiplex PCR; TCRdb holds only in-frame clones, not every one. The sample yields approximately 70,000 clones, roughly 81% seen once. Overall study findings and caveats: The expanded peripheral T cells' antigen specificity was not determined.

V and J are TRBV6-1 and TRBJ1-2, with D tentatively TRBD1 (6 bases). This sample comprised CD4+ or CD8+ T cells sorted from blood, obtained in a trial of the OX40 agonist ivuxolimab. This clonotype originated in an adult with an advanced solid tumor such as melanoma, head and neck, liver or kidney cancer. As DNA, the CDR3 is TGTGCCAGCAGTGAATCGGGGGCGCCTAACTATGGCTACACCTTC. It codes for CASSESGAPNYGYTF.